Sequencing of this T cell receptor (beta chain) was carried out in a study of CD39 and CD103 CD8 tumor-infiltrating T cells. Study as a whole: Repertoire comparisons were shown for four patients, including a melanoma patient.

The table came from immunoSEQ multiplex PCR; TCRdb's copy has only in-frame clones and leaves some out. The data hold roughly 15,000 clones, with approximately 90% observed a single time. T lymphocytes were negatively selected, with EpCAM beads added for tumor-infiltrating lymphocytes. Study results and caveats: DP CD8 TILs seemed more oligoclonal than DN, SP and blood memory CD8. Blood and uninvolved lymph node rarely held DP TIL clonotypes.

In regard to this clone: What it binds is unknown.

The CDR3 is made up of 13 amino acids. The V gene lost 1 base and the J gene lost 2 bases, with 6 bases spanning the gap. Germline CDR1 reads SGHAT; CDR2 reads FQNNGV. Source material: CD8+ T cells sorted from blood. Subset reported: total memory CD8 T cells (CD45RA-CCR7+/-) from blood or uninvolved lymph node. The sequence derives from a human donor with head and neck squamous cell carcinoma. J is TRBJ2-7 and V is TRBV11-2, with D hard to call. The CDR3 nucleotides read TGTGCCAGCAGCTTAGGCAGCACCTACGAGCAGTACTTC. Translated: CASSLGSTYEQYF.